The 18 T cell receptor beta chains in this list originate from one sample, sequenced in a study of T cells in Graves' hyperthyroidism and ophthalmopathy. Regions amplified from RNA transcripts were the TCR beta CDR3 regions. The primer set for the first-round RT-PCR of the TCR CDR3 was HTBI. TCRdb reanalysed the multiplex PCR reads using MiXCR and keeps one entry per CDR3 protein. Found here are some 350,000 distinct CDR3 sequences, 15% to 20% of them singletons; the top ten hold about 4%. Sequencing input: blood. These receptors were taken from a young woman with Graves' hyperthyroidism.

In this sample, this clonotype turned up many times. Here the CDR3 reads CATSGTRTEHGYTF. CDR3 coding DNA: TGTGCCACCAGTGGCACCCGGACAGAACATGGCTACACCTTC. The chain is built from TRBV24-1 and TRBJ1-2; the D gene is possibly TRBD1 (6 bases). Looked up from germline, CDR1 is KGHDR and CDR2 is SFDVKD. The V gene lost 5 bases and the J gene lost 6 bases, with 15 bases spanning the gap. CDR3 size: 14 residues.

The genes are TRBV7-6 and TRBJ2-7; possibly TRBD1 or TRBD2 for D (5 bases each). This CDR3 contains 16 residues. The germline gives CDR1 SGHVS, CDR2 FNYEAQ. The CDR3 sequence: CVCSLGGLAQGYEQYF. In DNA form, the CDR3 reads TGTGTCTGCAGCTTAGGAGGCCTAGCTCAGGGCTACGAGCAGTACTTC.

V is TRBV11-2 and J is TRBJ2-3, with 7 bases that match TRBD2. With 5 bases clipped from V and 9 bases from J, the junction kept 14 bases outside the gene matches. This CDR3 has 15 amino acids. The germline gives CDR1 SGHAT, CDR2 FQNNGV. The CDR3 DNA reads as TGTGCCAGCAGCGGCGGGACTACCACCCGCGGGACGCAGTATTTT. Amino acid sequence: CASSGGTTTRGTQYF.

This clonotype was picked up many times. The chain uses TRBV24-1 and TRBJ1-2, with D uncertain. The CDR3 spans 11 residues. V was trimmed by 9 bases and J by 8 bases, leaving 12 bases between them. In germline, CDR1 is KGHDR, CDR2 SFDVKD. CDR3: CATSGLSGYTF. The CDR3 coding sequence is TGTGCCACCTCCGGGCTCTCCGGCTACACCTTC.

This clonotype came up many times. CDR3 in DNA: TGCAGCGCTGCCGACGGGGCCTACAACACTGAAGCTTTCTTT. Its translation is CSAADGAYNTEAFF. The rearrangement joins TRBV29-1 to TRBJ1-1; a possible D gene is TRBD1 (5 bases). With 7 bases removed from V and 2 bases from J, the gap between germline ends came to 17 bases. Germline V gene lookup returns CDR1 SQVTM and CDR2 ANQGSEA. The CDR3 runs to 14 residues.

The chain links TRBV19 to TRBJ1-1; D remains unclear. The CDR3 runs 13 residues. The V end was cut by 7 bases, the J end by 4 bases, with 13 bases between. The germline gives CDR1 LNHDA, CDR2 SQIVND (reference sequence). Written as DNA, the CDR3 is TGTGCCAGTATAGCACTGCGGGCCACTGAAGCTTTCTTT. Its protein is CASIALRATEAFF.

As regards this clonotype: This may stem from a read error, because a much larger clone lies one nucleotide away. The chain uses TRBV11-2 and TRBJ1-5; D is perhaps TRBD1 (5 bases). The CDR3 covers 14 residues. Trimming shortened V by 8 bases and J by 6 bases, and 17 bases separated the two germline ends. Germline CDR1 is SGHAT and CDR2 is FQNNGV. The chain's CDR3 is CASSYSQGLQPQHF. In DNA, the CDR3 is TGTGCCAGCTCCTATTCCCAGGGACTTCAGCCCCAGCATTTT. Based on the CDR3 plus reference TRBV11-2 and TRBJ1-5, the full variable domain is EAGVAQSPRYKIIEKRQSVAFWCNPISGHATLYWYQQILGQGPKLLIQFQNNGVVDDSQLPKDRFSAERLKGVDSTLKIQPAKLEDSAVYLCASSYSQGLQPQHFGDGTRLSIL.

This clonotype was detected ten times or more. The genes are TRBV5-1 and TRBJ2-7; D may be TRBD1 (5 bases). Per the germline V gene, CDR1 is SGHRS and CDR2 is YFSETQ. Trimming took off 4 bases at V and 4 bases at J, with 9 bases between the two ends. The CDR3 is 12 residues long. The CDR3 sequence: CASSPDKYEQYF. CDR3 bases: TGCGCCAGCAGCCCGGACAAATACGAGCAGTACTTC.

This clonotype has at least ten counts. The J gene is TRBJ2-2, the V gene TRBV5-4; TRBD1 agrees at 8 bases. V was pared by 4 bases and J by 4 bases, with 9 bases of the junction left unmatched. Germline loops: CDR1 SGHNT, CDR2 YYREEE (reference sequence). The CDR3 consists of 16 residues. In nucleotides, the CDR3 is TGTGCCAGCAGCCCGGGACAGGCAAGGAGCACCGGGGAGCTGTTTTTT. It is translated as CASSPGQARSTGELFF.

The J gene is TRBJ1-2, the V gene TRBV6-1; 7 bases map to TRBD1. Germline V gene lookup returns CDR1 MNHNS and CDR2 SASEGT. The CDR3 is 13 residues long. V lost 7 bases, J lost 6 bases, and 8 bases stayed unmatched. CDR3 DNA sequence: TGTGCCAGCAACGTCGACAGGGCGGATGGCTACACCTTC. Its protein is CASNVDRADGYTF.

This clonotype showed up many times. This rearrangement joins TRBV20-1 to TRBJ1-5; weak D call: TRBD1 (5 bases). There are 12 residues in the CDR3. Germline CDR1 DFQATT, CDR2 SNEGSKA (reference sequence). The CDR3 nucleotides read TGCTCCGTTGACAGAGACAATCAGCCCCAGCATTTT. It is translated as CSVDRDNQPQHF.

In its sample, this clonotype was seen many times. The rearrangement links TRBV20-1 to TRBJ2-7, with D perhaps TRBD1 (6 bases). CDR1 is DFQATT and CDR2 is SNEGSKA in the germline V gene (reference sequence). This CDR3 region has 15 residues. Trimming shortened V by 0 bases and J by 0 bases, and 12 bases separated the two germline ends. CDR3 loop: CSARDQGTSSYEQYF. As DNA, the CDR3 is TGCAGTGCTAGAGATCAAGGGACAAGCTCCTACGAGCAGTACTTC.

This clonotype was recorded at least ten times. The chain has TRBV5-1 and TRBJ2-7, with D perhaps matching TRBD2 (6 bases). CDR1 and CDR2 from the germline V gene are SGHRS and YFSETQ. Trimming left V 0 bases short and J 5 bases short, with 18 bases between. This CDR3 contains 16 residues. The CDR3 sequence is CASSLGFAGSYDEQYF. As DNA, the CDR3 is TGCGCCAGCAGCTTGGGGTTCGCGGGGAGCTACGACGAGCAGTACTTC. Complete variable domain (other parts from reference TRBV5-1 and TRBJ2-7): KAGVTQTPRYLIKTRGQQVTLSCSPISGHRSVSWYQQTPGQGLQFLFEYFSETQRNKGNFPGRFSGRQFSNSRSEMNVSTLELGDSALYLCASSLGFAGSYDEQYFGPGTRLTVT.

This clonotype was seen ten or more times. CDR3 sequence reads: CSAREGATEAFF. The CDR3 region has the DNA TGCAGTGCTAGAGAAGGGGCTACTGAAGCTTTCTTT. The chain recombines TRBV20-1 with TRBJ1-1, with TRBD1 as a possible D gene (5 bases). CDR3 length: 12 residues. In germline, CDR1 is DFQATT, CDR2 SNEGSKA (reference sequence). Trimming cost V 0 bases and J 5 bases, with 7 bases left between them.

The chain couples TRBV27 to TRBJ2-7; 11 nucleotides align to TRBD1. Germline-derived CDR1 and CDR2 are MNHEY and SMNVEV (reference sequence). J lost 4 bases, V lost 5 bases, and 7 bases had no gene match. This CDR3 has 15 residues. Here the CDR3 DNA reads TGTGCCAGCAGTAAAATCGGGACAGGGGGTTACGAGCAGTACTTC. This encodes CASSKIGTGGYEQYF.

This clonotype occurred many times. This chain uses TRBV6-1 with TRBJ2-7; possibly TRBD1 for D (7 bases). V dropped 6 bases and J dropped 1 base, with 28 bases sitting between them. CDR1 and CDR2 (germline): MNHNS, SASEGT. This CDR3 is built from 19 residues. CDR3 amino acids: CASSKARAPGGSFSYEQYF. The CDR3 DNA follows: TGTGCCAGCAGCAAAGCCCGGGCCCCAGGGGGGTCTTTTTCCTACGAGCAGTACTTC.

This clonotype was recorded a few times. V gene TRBV11-1 combines with J gene TRBJ1-1, with D possibly matching TRBD1 (6 bases). This CDR3 spans 15 amino acids. Per the germline V gene, CDR1 is SGHAT and CDR2 is FQDESV (reference sequence). V was shortened by 3 bases and J by 0 bases, with 11 bases between the two germline ends. The CDR3 nucleotides are TGTGCCAGCAGCTTCCTTGGACAGATGAACACTGAAGCTTTCTTT. This gives the protein CASSFLGQMNTEAFF.

The chain couples TRBV6-5 to TRBJ1-2; the D is unclear. Germline V CDR1 and CDR2: MNHEY, SVGAGI. Trimming pared 0 bases from V and 0 bases from J, leaving 14 bases between. The CDR3 totals 17 residues. The DNA of the CDR3 is TGTGCCAGCAGTTACTCGATCTCGCGAATAGCTAACTATGGCTACACCTTC. Amino acid sequence: CASSYSISRIANYGYTF.